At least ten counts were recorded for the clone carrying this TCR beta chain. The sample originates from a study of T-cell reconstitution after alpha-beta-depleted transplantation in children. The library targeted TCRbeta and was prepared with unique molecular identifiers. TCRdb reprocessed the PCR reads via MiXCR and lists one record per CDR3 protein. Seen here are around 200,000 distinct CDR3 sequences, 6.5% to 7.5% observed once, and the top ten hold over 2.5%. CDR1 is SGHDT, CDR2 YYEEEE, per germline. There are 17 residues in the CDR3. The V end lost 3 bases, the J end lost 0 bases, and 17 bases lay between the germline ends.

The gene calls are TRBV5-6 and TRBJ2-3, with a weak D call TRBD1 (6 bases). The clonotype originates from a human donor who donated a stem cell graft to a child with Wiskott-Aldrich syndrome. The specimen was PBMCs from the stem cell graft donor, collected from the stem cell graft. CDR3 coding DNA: TGTGCCAGCAGCTCACTCTACAGGGAGTCTAGCACAGATACGCAGTATTTT. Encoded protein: CASSSLYRESSTDTQYF.